Below, 26 T cell receptor beta chains from the same sample are listed, as sequenced in a study of blood T cells in healthy people across ages. With a J-beta primer mix and a sample-barcoded 5' primer, a second PCR ran about 7 to 12 cycles. One entry per CDR3 protein, called by TCRdb with MiXCR from the 5' RACE reads. The sample shows 850,000 to 1,000,000 distinct CDR3 sequences, approximately 49% of them seen only once. Sequencing was performed on blood. These receptors all come from a young man in good health.

The rearrangement uses TRBV28 and TRBJ2-5, with 13 positions matching TRBD2. The CDR3 is made up of 17 amino acids. Per the germline V gene, CDR1 is MDHEN and CDR2 is SYDVKM. The ends lost 4 bases at V and 3 bases at J; junction bases unmatched: 8. In DNA form, the CDR3 reads TGTGCCAGCAGTTCCAGGACTAGCGGGGGACAAAAAGAGACCCAGTACTTC. This codes for CASSSRTSGGQKETQYF.

The gene calls are TRBV7-9 and TRBJ1-3; 7 bases are a match to TRBD1. Looked up from germline, CDR1 is SEHNR and CDR2 is FQNEAQ (reference sequence). V lost 1 base, J lost 3 bases, and 6 bases stayed unmatched. This CDR3 contains 16 residues. Here the CDR3 reads CASSLDVTGFGNTIYF. The CDR3 coding sequence is TGTGCCAGCAGCTTAGACGTGACAGGGTTTGGAAACACCATATATTTT.

The CDR3 spells CASTDRAFEAFF. The CDR3, as DNA: TGTGCCAGCACCGACAGGGCATTTGAAGCTTTCTTT. This chain links TRBV6-2 or TRBV6-3 with TRBJ1-1, with 7 bases that match TRBD1. Trimming at V came to 7 bases and at J to 7 bases, leaving 6 bases not matched to a gene. The CDR3 covers 12 residues. Germline assignment: CDR1 MNHEY and CDR2 SVGEGT.

This clonotype has a handful of counts. At one of its ends the junction is not consistent with the germline gene, which may arise from a read error. The chain uses TRBV7-7 and TRBJ2-5, with D perhaps assigned TRBD1 or TRBD2 (5 bases each). CDR1 is SSHAT, CDR2 FNYEAQ, per germline (reference sequence). The CDR3 extends over 13 amino acids. The CDR3 loop reads CASSLGTHNEQYF. The CDR3 DNA reads TGTGCTAGCAGCCTCGGGACCCACAATGAGCAGTACTTC.

The chain recombines TRBV7-9 with TRBJ2-3; no firm D call. CDR3 length equals 14 residues. The V end was cut by 5 bases, the J end by 2 bases, with 11 bases between. Germline V lookup: CDR1 SEHNR, CDR2 FQNEAQ (reference sequence). CDR3 in DNA: TGTGCCAGCAGCCACGAAGGGCACACAGATACGCAGTATTTT. Its protein product is CASSHEGHTDTQYF.

The chain joins TRBV29-1 to TRBJ1-2; 8 bases agree with TRBD1. This CDR3 contains 12 residues. In germline, CDR1 is SQVTM, CDR2 ANQGSEA. J gave up 4 bases and V 4 bases, and 2 bases lay outside the gene matches. The CDR3 region is CSVVTGGYGYTF. DNA of the CDR3: TGCAGCGTTGTAACAGGGGGCTATGGCTACACCTTC.

The rearrangement uses TRBV20-1 and TRBJ2-5; 8 bases line up with TRBD2. The trim removed 4 bases at V and 4 bases at J, leaving 14 bases unmatched. Germline-derived CDR1 and CDR2 are DFQATT and SNEGSKA (reference sequence). The CDR3 runs 16 residues. The CDR3 coding sequence is TGCAGTGCTATCTACCGTACCGGGACTAGAGGAGAGACCCAGTACTTC. It encodes CSAIYRTGTRGETQYF.

The genes are TRBV27 and TRBJ1-4; no firm D call. Germline lookup yields CDR1 MNHEY and CDR2 SMNVEV (reference sequence). The CDR3 runs to 14 residues. With 6 bases removed from V and 0 bases from J, the gap between germline ends came to 8 bases. The CDR3 reads CASSTHATNEKLFF. CDR3 DNA sequence: TGTGCCAGCAGCACGCACGCAACTAATGAAAAACTGTTTTTT.

This chain joins TRBV3-1 and TRBJ1-4; maybe TRBD1 (6 bases). The CDR3 runs to 15 residues. With 0 bases removed from V and 8 bases from J, the gap between germline ends came to 13 bases. Germline V CDR1 and CDR2: LGHDT, YNNKEL (reference sequence). DNA of the CDR3: TGTGCCAGCAGCCAAGATCAGGGGAGAAGAGAAAAACTGTTTTTT. Amino acids: CASSQDQGRREKLFF. The full variable domain, with the rest looked up from reference TRBV3-1 and TRBJ1-4, is DTAVSQTPKYLVTQMGNDKSIKCEQNLGHDTMYWYKQDSKKFLKIMFSYNNKELIINETVPNRFSPKSPDKAHLNLHINSLELGDSAVYFCASSQDQGRREKLFFGSGTQLSVL.

This clonotype was observed a few times. This chain connects TRBV20-1 to TRBJ2-1; 9 nucleotides agree with TRBD2. Germline assignment: CDR1 DFQATT and CDR2 SNEGSKA (reference sequence). This CDR3 is built from 17 residues. The V gene end was trimmed by 1 base and the J gene end by 5 bases; junction bases not matched to a gene: 12. CDR3 nucleotide sequence: TGCAGTGCTAGAGGGTCGGGGAGGCGGGGGGGCAACAATGAGCAGTTCTTC. Its translation is CSARGSGRRGGNNEQFF.

This clonotype was seen only a few times. The chain recombines TRBV12-5 with TRBJ1-2; possibly TRBD1 for D (6 bases). Looked up from germline, CDR1 is LGHNT and CDR2 is FRNRAP. CDR3 length equals 11 residues. V lost 3 bases to trimming and J lost 8 bases, with 7 bases between them. The CDR3 sequence: CASGLGQGYTF. In DNA, the CDR3 is TGTGCTAGTGGTTTAGGACAGGGCTACACCTTC.

V usage is TRBV7-9 and J usage is TRBJ2-1; 7 nucleotides match TRBD1. Per germline, CDR1 SEHNR and CDR2 FQNEAQ (reference sequence). Trimming removed 4 bases from V and 5 bases from J; junction bases left unmatched: 8. This CDR3 is built from 15 residues. The chain's CDR3 is CASSSRGQPHNEQFF. For the CDR3, the DNA is TGTGCCAGCAGCTCTAGGGGGCAGCCGCACAATGAGCAGTTCTTC.

With regard to this clonotype: The germline gene is not matched at one end of the junction; a read error may be the cause. This chain connects TRBV7-9 to TRBJ1-2, with TRBD1 matching over 8 bases. The germline gives CDR1 SEHNR, CDR2 FQNEAQ (reference sequence). The CDR3 is 15 amino acids. The CDR3 reads CASSLGLDRAYSYTF. DNA for the CDR3: TGTGCCAGCAGCTTAGGCCTGGACAGGGCCTATAGCTACACCTTC. Supplemented by reference TRBV7-9 and TRBJ1-2, the full variable domain reads DTGVSQNPRHKITKRGQNVTFRCDPISEHNRLYWYRQTLGQGPEFLTYFQNEAQLEKSRLLSDRFSAERPKGSFSTLEIQRTEQGDSAMYLCASSLGLDRAYSYTFGSGTRLTVV.

This clonotype was seen only a few times. This sequence joins TRBV5-1 and TRBJ1-2; D not certain. The CDR3 consists of 14 residues. Germline V gives CDR1 SGHRS, CDR2 YFSETQ. V lost 1 base to trimming and J lost 0 bases, with 7 bases between them. The CDR3 DNA reads TGCGCCAGCAGCTTGCTTACCGCTAACTATGGCTACACCTTC. Its translation: CASSLLTANYGYTF.

The chain links TRBV27 to TRBJ1-1, with D possibly being TRBD1 (6 bases). Trimming shortened V by 6 bases and J by 2 bases, and 13 bases separated the two germline ends. This CDR3 is built from 14 residues. Germline loops: CDR1 MNHEY, CDR2 SMNVEV (reference sequence). CDR3 protein: CASRREQGNTEAFF. The CDR3 coding sequence is TGTGCCAGCAGAAGGGAACAGGGCAACACTGAAGCTTTCTTT.

The chain employs TRBV9 and TRBJ2-1; D is possibly TRBD2 (6 bases). CDR1 and CDR2 from the germline V gene are SGDLS and YYNGEE. Trimming stripped 2 bases from V and 2 bases from J, with 11 bases between. The CDR3 totals 15 residues. CDR3 sequence reads: CASSVRGFTYNEQFF. The CDR3 DNA is TGTGCCAGCAGCGTCCGGGGGTTCACCTACAATGAGCAGTTCTTC.

This clonotype was observed once. This rearrangement joins TRBV3-1 to TRBJ1-2; 8 nucleotides match TRBD1. J gave up 7 bases and V 2 bases, and 9 bases lay outside the gene matches. CDR1 and CDR2 (germline): LGHDT, YNNKEL (reference sequence). This CDR3 contains 15 residues. The CDR3 sequence: CASSQQGQGTSGYTF. DNA for the CDR3: TGTGCCAGCAGCCAACAAGGACAGGGTACGAGTGGCTACACCTTC.

This clonotype appeared a few times. The J gene is TRBJ1-4, the V gene TRBV7-2; the D is unclear. This CDR3 comprises 16 residues. V was cut by 2 bases and J by 2 bases, with 12 bases left in between. Germline-derived CDR1 and CDR2 are SGHTA and FQGNSA. The CDR3 sequence: CASSLNPTGTNEKLFF. The CDR3 DNA reads as TGTGCCAGCAGCTTAAATCCGACGGGCACTAATGAAAAACTGTTTTTT.

The rearrangement links TRBV5-1 to TRBJ2-3; 8 bases fit TRBD1. CDR1 and CDR2 (germline): SGHRS, YFSETQ. V was clipped by 6 bases and J by 3 bases; unmatched bases: 6. CDR3 size: 14 residues. For the CDR3, the DNA is TGCGCCAGCACTCTAAGACAGGGGACAGATACGCAGTATTTT. This encodes CASTLRQGTDTQYF.

The chain uses TRBV25-1 and TRBJ2-1, with D possibly being TRBD1 (5 bases). The CDR3 sequence is 15 residues long. CDR1 is MGHDK, CDR2 SYGVNS, per germline. The V end was cut by 3 bases, the J end by 2 bases, with 11 bases between. The CDR3 here is CASSDRGGAYNEQFF. CDR3 sequence (DNA): TGTGCCAGCAGTGATAGGGGTGGCGCCTACAATGAGCAGTTCTTC.

The gene calls are TRBV3-1 and TRBJ1-2; D is uncertain. The CDR3 loop spans 13 amino acids. From germline, CDR1 is LGHDT and CDR2 YNNKEL (reference sequence). Trimming took off 2 bases at V and 2 bases at J, with 6 bases between the two ends. The CDR3 region is CASSQFRNYGYTF. In DNA form, the CDR3 reads TGTGCCAGCAGCCAATTTAGGAACTATGGCTACACCTTC.

The rearrangement uses TRBV9 and TRBJ2-5; 7 positions agree with TRBD2. Germline V CDR1 and CDR2: SGDLS, YYNGEE. Trimming at V came to 0 bases and at J to 2 bases, leaving 7 bases not matched to a gene. This CDR3 region has 16 residues. As DNA, the CDR3 is TGTGCCAGCAGCGTAGATCCTAGCGGCCATCAAGAGACCCAGTACTTC. It is translated as CASSVDPSGHQETQYF.

The chain has TRBV4-3 and TRBJ1-1; D perhaps matches TRBD1 (5 bases). The CDR3 is 15 residues long. The germline V gene encodes CDR1 LGHNA and CDR2 YSLEER. The V end lost 0 bases, the J end lost 3 bases, and 11 bases lay between the germline ends. CDR3 loop: CASSQDRAGYTEAFF. For the CDR3, the DNA is TGCGCCAGCAGCCAAGATCGGGCAGGGTACACTGAAGCTTTCTTT.

The chain is built from TRBV11-2 and TRBJ2-5; a weak D match, TRBD2 (6 bases). The J call may be mistaken, given a closer DNA end match to TRBJ2-7. Germline V gives CDR1 SGHAT, CDR2 FQNNGV. The CDR3 totals 13 residues. DNA of the CDR3: TGTGCCACCAGAGCGGGTCTCAGTTACGAGCAGTACTTC. Translating it yields CATRAGLSYEQYF.

This chain links TRBV6-5 with TRBJ1-5; no reliable D call. Germline values: CDR1 MNHEY, CDR2 SVGAGI. CDR3 length equals 18 residues. V lost 4 bases and J lost 1, with 20 bases in between. CDR3 sequence reads: CASSLVDRRVLSNQPQHF. The CDR3 region has the DNA TGTGCCAGCAGTTTGGTTGACCGGCGGGTACTGAGCAATCAGCCCCAGCATTTT.

This chain links TRBV7-9 with TRBJ2-3; 13 bases are shared with TRBD2. CDR1 is SEHNR, CDR2 FQNEAQ, per germline (reference sequence). The ends lost 5 bases at V and 6 bases at J; junction bases unmatched: 11. There are 17 residues in the CDR3. CDR3 protein: CASSALAGLAGSDTQYF. In nucleotides, the CDR3 is TGTGCCAGCAGCGCGCTCGCGGGACTAGCGGGGTCGGATACGCAGTATTTT.